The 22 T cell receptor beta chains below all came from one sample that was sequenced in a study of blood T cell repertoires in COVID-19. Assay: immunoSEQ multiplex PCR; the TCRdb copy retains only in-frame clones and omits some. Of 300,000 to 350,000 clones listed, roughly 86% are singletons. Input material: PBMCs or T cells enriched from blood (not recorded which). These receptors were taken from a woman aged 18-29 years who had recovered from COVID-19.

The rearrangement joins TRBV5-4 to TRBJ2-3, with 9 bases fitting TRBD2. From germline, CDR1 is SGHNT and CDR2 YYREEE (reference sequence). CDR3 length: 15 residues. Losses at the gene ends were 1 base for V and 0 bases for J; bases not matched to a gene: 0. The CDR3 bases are TGTGCCAGCAGCTTGACTAGCGGGAGCACAGATACGCAGTATTTT. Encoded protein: CASSLTSGSTDTQYF.

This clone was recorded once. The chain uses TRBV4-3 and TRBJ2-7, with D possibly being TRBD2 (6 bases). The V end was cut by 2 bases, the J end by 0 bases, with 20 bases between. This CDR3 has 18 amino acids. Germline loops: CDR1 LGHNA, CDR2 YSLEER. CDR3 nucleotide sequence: TGCGCCAGCAGCCAATTCTCAGCACTAGCTGAGAGCTCCTACGAGCAGTACTTC. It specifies CASSQFSALAESSYEQYF.

The CDR3 coding sequence is TGTGCCAGTAGCCGGGACTCACAAGAGACCCAGTACTTC. Encoded protein: CASSRDSQETQYF. The rearrangement links TRBV19 to TRBJ2-5; a possible D gene is TRBD2 (6 bases). Trimming took 6 bases from V and 2 from J, leaving 10 bases between them. The CDR3 totals 13 residues. The germline gives CDR1 LNHDA, CDR2 SQIVND (reference sequence).

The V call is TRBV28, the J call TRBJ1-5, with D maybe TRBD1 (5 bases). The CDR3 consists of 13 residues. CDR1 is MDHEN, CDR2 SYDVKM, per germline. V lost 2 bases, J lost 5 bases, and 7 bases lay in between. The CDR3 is CASSLPGHQPQHF. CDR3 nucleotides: TGTGCCAGCAGTTTACCAGGGCATCAGCCCCAGCATTTT.

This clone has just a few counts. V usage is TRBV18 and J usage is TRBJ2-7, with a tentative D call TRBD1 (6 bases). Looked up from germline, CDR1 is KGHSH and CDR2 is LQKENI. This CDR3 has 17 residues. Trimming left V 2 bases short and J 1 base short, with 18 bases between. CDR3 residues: CASSPTPGQGESYEQYF. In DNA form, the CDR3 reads TGTGCCAGCTCACCAACTCCGGGACAAGGGGAATCCTACGAGCAGTACTTC.

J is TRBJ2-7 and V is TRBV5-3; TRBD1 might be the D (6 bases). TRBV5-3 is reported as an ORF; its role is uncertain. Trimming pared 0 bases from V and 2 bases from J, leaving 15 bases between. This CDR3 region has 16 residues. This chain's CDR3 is CARSLAGTPETYEQYF. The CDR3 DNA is TGTGCCAGAAGCTTGGCAGGGACACCTGAGACCTACGAGCAGTACTTC.

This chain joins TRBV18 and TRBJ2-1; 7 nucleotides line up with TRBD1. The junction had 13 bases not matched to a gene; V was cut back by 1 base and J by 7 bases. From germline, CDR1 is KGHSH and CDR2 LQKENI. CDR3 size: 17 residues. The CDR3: CASSPLVAGGSRNEQFF. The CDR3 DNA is TGTGCCAGCTCACCACTTGTGGCAGGGGGTAGTAGAAATGAGCAGTTCTTC.

The CDR3 region has the DNA TGTGCCAGCAGCTTAACCCCCCTAGCGGGATGGAATGAGCAGTTCTTC. Amino acid sequence: CASSLTPLAGWNEQFF. V gene TRBV7-3 combines with J gene TRBJ2-1; TRBD2 matches 9 bases. V shed 0 bases, J shed 7 bases, and the junction held 7 bases outside the gene matches. The germline CDR1 and CDR2 sequences are SGHTA and FQGTGA. This CDR3 is built from 16 residues.

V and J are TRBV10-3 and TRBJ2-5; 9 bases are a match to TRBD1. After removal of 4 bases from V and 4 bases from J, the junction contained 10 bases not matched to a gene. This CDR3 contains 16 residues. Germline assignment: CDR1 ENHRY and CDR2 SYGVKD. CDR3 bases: TGTGCCATCAGTGGATCAACAGGGGGCTCTATAGAGACCCAGTACTTC. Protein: CAISGSTGGSIETQYF.

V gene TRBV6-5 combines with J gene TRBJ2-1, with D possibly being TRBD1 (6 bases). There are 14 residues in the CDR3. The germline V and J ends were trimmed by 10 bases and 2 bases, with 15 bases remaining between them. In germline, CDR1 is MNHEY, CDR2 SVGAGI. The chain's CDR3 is CATKTGLTYNEQFF. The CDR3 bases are TGTGCCACCAAGACAGGCCTTACCTACAATGAGCAGTTCTTC.

CDR3 in amino acids: CASSSGTGDEKLFF. The CDR3 DNA follows: TGCGCCAGCAGTTCCGGGACAGGGGATGAAAAACTGTTTTTT. V and J are TRBV5-1 and TRBJ1-4; 10 bases match TRBD1. The CDR3 is 14 residues long. The germline V gene has CDR1 SGHRS and CDR2 YFSETQ. With 5 bases clipped from V and 6 bases from J, the junction kept 4 bases outside the gene matches.

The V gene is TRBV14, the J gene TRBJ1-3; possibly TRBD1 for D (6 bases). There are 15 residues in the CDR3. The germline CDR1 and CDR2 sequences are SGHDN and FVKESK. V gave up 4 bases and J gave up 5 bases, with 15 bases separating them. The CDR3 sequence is CASSRLRRDRNTIYF. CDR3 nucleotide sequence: TGTGCCAGCAGCCGCCTAAGACGGGACAGAAACACCATATATTTT.

The CDR3 DNA reads as TGTGCCAGCAGCTCACCGGGTATAGATACGCAGTATTTT. The encoded protein is CASSSPGIDTQYF. The chain combines TRBV11-3 with TRBJ2-3; D not resolved. V lost 4 bases to trimming and J lost 5 bases, with 10 bases between them. Germline V gene lookup returns CDR1 SGHNT and CDR2 YENEEA. The CDR3 consists of 13 residues. Full variable domain (remainder filled in from reference TRBV11-3 and TRBJ2-3): EAGVVQSPRYKIIEKKQPVAFWCNPISGHNTLYWYLQNLGQGPELLIRYENEEAVDDSQLPKDRFSAERLKGVDSTLKIQPAELGDSAVYLCASSSPGIDTQYFGPGTRLTVL.

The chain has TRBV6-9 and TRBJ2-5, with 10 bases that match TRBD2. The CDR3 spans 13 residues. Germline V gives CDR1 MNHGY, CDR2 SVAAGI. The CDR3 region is CARQRGGQETQYF. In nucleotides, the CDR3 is TGTGCACGCCAGCGGGGGGGCCAAGAGACCCAGTACTTC.

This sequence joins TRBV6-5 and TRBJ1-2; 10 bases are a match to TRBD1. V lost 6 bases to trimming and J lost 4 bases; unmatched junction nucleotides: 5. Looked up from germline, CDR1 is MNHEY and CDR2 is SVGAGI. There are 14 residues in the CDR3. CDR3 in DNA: TGTGCCAGCAGGCTAGGGACAGGGGTCTATGGCTACACCTTC. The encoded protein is CASRLGTGVYGYTF.

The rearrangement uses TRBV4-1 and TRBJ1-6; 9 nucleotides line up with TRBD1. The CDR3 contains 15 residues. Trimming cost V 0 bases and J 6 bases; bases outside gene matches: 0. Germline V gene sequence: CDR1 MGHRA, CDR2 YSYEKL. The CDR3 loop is CASSQEGQGNSPLHF. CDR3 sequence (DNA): TGCGCCAGCAGCCAAGAGGGACAGGGTAATTCACCCCTCCACTTT.

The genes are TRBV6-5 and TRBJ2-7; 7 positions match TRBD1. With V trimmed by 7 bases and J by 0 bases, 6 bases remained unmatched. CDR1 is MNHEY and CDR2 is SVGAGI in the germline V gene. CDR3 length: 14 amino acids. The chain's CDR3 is CASTFGTASYEQYF. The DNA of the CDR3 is TGTGCCAGCACTTTCGGGACAGCCTCCTACGAGCAGTACTTC.

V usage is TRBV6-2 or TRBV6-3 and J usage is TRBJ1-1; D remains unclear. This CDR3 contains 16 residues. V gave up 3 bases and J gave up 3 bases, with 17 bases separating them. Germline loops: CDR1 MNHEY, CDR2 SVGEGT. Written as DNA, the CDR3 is TGTGCCAGCAGTTATTTCCGGGGAAATGGTGACACTGAAGCTTTCTTT. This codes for CASSYFRGNGDTEAFF.

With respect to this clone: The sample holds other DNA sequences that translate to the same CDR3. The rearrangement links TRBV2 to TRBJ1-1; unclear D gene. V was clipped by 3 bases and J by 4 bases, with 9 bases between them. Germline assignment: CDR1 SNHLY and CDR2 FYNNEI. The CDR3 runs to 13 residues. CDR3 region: CASSEEGSTEAFF. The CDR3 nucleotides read TGTGCCAGCAGTGAGGAGGGATCCACTGAAGCTTTCTTT.

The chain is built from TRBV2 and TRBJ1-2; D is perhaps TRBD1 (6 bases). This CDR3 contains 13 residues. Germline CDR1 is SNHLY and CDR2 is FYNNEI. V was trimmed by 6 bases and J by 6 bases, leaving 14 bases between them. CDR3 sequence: CASRGDRRNGYTF. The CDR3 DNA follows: TGTGCCAGCAGGGGCGACAGGCGGAATGGCTACACCTTC.

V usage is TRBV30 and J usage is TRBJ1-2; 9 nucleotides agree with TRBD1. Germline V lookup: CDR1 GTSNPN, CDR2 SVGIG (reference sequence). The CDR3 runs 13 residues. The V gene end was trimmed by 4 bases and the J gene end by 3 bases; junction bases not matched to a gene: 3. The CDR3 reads CAWTRDRDYGYTF. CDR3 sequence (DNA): TGTGCCTGGACCCGGGACAGGGACTATGGCTACACCTTC.

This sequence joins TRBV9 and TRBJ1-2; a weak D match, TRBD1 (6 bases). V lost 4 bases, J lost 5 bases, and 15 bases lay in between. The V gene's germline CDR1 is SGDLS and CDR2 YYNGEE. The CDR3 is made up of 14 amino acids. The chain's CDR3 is CASSPGGRAYGYTF. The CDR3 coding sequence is TGTGCCAGCAGCCCGGGGGGCAGAGCGTATGGCTACACCTTC.